One and the same sample provided the 26 T cell receptor beta chains below, sequenced in a study of cytotoxic CD8 clonotypes in ibrutinib-treated CLL. Using immunoSEQ multiplex PCR, the repertoire was profiled, and TCRdb retains in-frame clones only, with some absent. The repertoire holds 250,000 to 350,000 clones, with around 77% as singletons. The specimen comprised PBMCs, sampled at disease progression, from a patient treated with ibrutinib. These receptors all stem from a human donor with chronic lymphocytic leukemia.

The chain links TRBV5-1 to TRBJ2-5; D is perhaps TRBD2 (6 bases). V was trimmed by 5 bases and J by 5 bases, leaving 13 bases between them. The length of the CDR3 is 13 residues. In germline, CDR1 is SGHRS, CDR2 YFSETQ. CDR3 amino acids: CASRREFLETQYF. The CDR3, as DNA: TGCGCCAGCAGACGGGAGTTTTTGGAGACCCAGTACTTC. The full variable domain, with the rest looked up from reference TRBV5-1 and TRBJ2-5, is KAGVTQTPRYLIKTRGQQVTLSCSPISGHRSVSWYQQTPGQGLQFLFEYFSETQRNKGNFPGRFSGRQFSNSRSEMNVSTLELGDSALYLCASRREFLETQYFGPGTRLLVL.

The V gene is TRBV9, the J gene TRBJ1-1, with TRBD1 matching 12 bases. The germline V gene has CDR1 SGDLS and CDR2 YYNGEE. This CDR3 has 13 residues. With V trimmed by 4 bases and J by 8 bases, 3 bases remained unmatched. The CDR3 region has the DNA TGTGCCAGCAGCCCGGGACAGGGGGCAGAAGCTTTCTTT. Amino acids: CASSPGQGAEAFF.

The chain employs TRBV7-2 and TRBJ2-1; TRBD2 matches 7 bases. Unmatched junction bases numbered 3, after V lost 2 bases and J lost 5 bases. The CDR3 contains 14 residues. Looked up from germline, CDR1 is SGHTA and CDR2 is FQGNSA. CDR3 nucleotides: TGTGCCAGCAGCTTAACTAGCGTAAACAATGAGCAGTTCTTC. It specifies CASSLTSVNNEQFF.

This clone was picked up one time. The chain uses TRBV27 and TRBJ2-1; D may be TRBD2 (5 bases). The germline CDR1 and CDR2 sequences are MNHEY and SMNVEV (reference sequence). The V end was cut by 2 bases, the J end by 8 bases, with 13 bases between. The CDR3 sequence is 14 residues long. CDR3 sequence: CASSLNLAVDEQFF. CDR3 DNA sequence: TGTGCCAGCAGTTTAAATCTAGCTGTCGATGAGCAGTTCTTC.

J is TRBJ2-7 and V is TRBV7-2; possible D gene TRBD2, 6 bases. Germline CDR1 reads SGHTA; CDR2 reads FQGNSA. This CDR3 comprises 15 residues. The V and J ends lost 2 bases and 2 bases respectively, with 13 bases between them. The CDR3 sequence is CASSLNRGNPYEQYF. The CDR3 bases are TGTGCCAGCAGCTTAAATCGCGGGAACCCCTACGAGCAGTACTTC.

This chain connects TRBV19 to TRBJ2-7; a weak D match, TRBD2 (5 bases). The CDR3 consists of 16 residues. V lost 5 bases and J lost 4, with 21 bases in between. Looked up from germline, CDR1 is LNHDA and CDR2 is SQIVND (reference sequence). The CDR3 DNA reads TGTGCCAGTAGTCCCGGGATTCCAACAACTTCATACGAGCAGTACTTC. This encodes CASSPGIPTTSYEQYF. The full variable domain, its missing parts supplied by reference TRBV19 and TRBJ2-7, is DGGITQSPKYLFRKEGQNVTLSCEQNLNHDAMYWYRQDPGQGLRLIYYSQIVNDFQKGDIAEGYSVSREKKESFPLTVTSAQKNPTAFYLCASSPGIPTTSYEQYFGPGTRLTVT.

This chain links TRBV6-5 with TRBJ2-5; no definite D call. The V gene's germline CDR1 is MNHEY and CDR2 SVGAGI. V shed 7 bases and J shed 5 bases, with 17 bases lying between them. The CDR3 totals 14 residues. This chain's CDR3 is CASTRSPGAETQYF. The CDR3 DNA is TGTGCCAGCACTCGAAGCCCCGGCGCGGAGACCCAGTACTTC.

This clone was counted between two and nine times. This chain links TRBV2 with TRBJ2-3; D might be TRBD2 (5 bases). Germline CDR1 is SNHLY and CDR2 is FYNNEI. V lost 5 bases and J lost 4, with 10 bases in between. The CDR3 contains 13 residues. The CDR3 is CASSTRRADTQYF. CDR3 coding DNA: TGTGCCAGCAGTACTAGACGCGCAGATACGCAGTATTTT.

This clone was seen a handful of times. The J gene is TRBJ2-5, the V gene TRBV7-9; the D gene is possibly TRBD1 (5 bases). The V end lost 8 bases, the J end lost 0 bases, and 7 bases lay between the germline ends. Germline lookup yields CDR1 SEHNR and CDR2 FQNEAQ (reference sequence). The CDR3 loop spans 12 amino acids. CDR3 loop: CASRQNQETQYF. In DNA form, the CDR3 reads TGTGCCAGCCGACAGAACCAAGAGACCCAGTACTTC.

The genes are TRBV5-1 and TRBJ2-3; TRBD2 aligns across 7 bases. This CDR3 spans 16 amino acids. The trim removed 7 bases at V and 3 bases at J, leaving 14 bases unmatched. Germline V gene sequence: CDR1 SGHRS, CDR2 YFSETQ. CDR3 residues: CASSTGGSPITDTQYF. In DNA, the CDR3 is TGCGCCAGCTCCACGGGCGGGAGCCCTATAACAGATACGCAGTATTTT.

This clone was seen just once. V usage is TRBV19 and J usage is TRBJ2-7; TRBD2 agrees at 10 bases. With 5 bases clipped from V and 6 bases from J, the junction kept 10 bases outside the gene matches. The V gene's germline CDR1 is LNHDA and CDR2 SQIVND (reference sequence). The CDR3 is made up of 15 amino acids. The CDR3 sequence is CASSPTGTSASEQYF. The CDR3 DNA reads as TGTGCCAGTAGTCCGACCGGGACTAGCGCGTCCGAGCAGTACTTC.

The chain recombines TRBV7-8 with TRBJ1-2, with a tentative D call TRBD1 (5 bases). This CDR3 has 13 amino acids. The V and J ends lost 1 base and 8 bases respectively, with 11 bases between them. Germline lookup yields CDR1 SGHVS and CDR2 FQNEAQ. The CDR3 is CASSLERDGGYTF. CDR3 coding DNA: TGTGCCAGCAGCTTAGAAAGGGACGGGGGCTACACCTTC.

This clone appeared once. CDR3: CSVRAGYNEQFF. DNA for the CDR3: TGCAGCGTTAGAGCGGGCTACAATGAGCAGTTCTTC. This chain joins TRBV29-1 and TRBJ2-1; TRBD2 is a possible D gene (6 bases). Trimming took off 5 bases at V and 3 bases at J, with 8 bases between the two ends. This CDR3 is 12 amino acids long. CDR1 SQVTM and CDR2 ANQGSEA come from the germline V gene.

The CDR3 protein is CASSLGYGQPQHF. For the CDR3, the DNA is TGCGCCAGCAGCCTGGGGTATGGTCAGCCCCAGCATTTT. This sequence joins TRBV5-1 and TRBJ1-5, with D unclear. This CDR3 comprises 13 residues. Germline-derived CDR1 and CDR2 are SGHRS and YFSETQ. Trimming removed 4 bases from V and 6 bases from J, with 11 bases in between.

In DNA, the CDR3 is TGTGCCAGCGTGCACGAGAGCTTCTACGAGCAGTACTTC. Residues: CASVHESFYEQYF. The genes are TRBV11-2 and TRBJ2-7; D remains ambiguous. This CDR3 region has 13 residues. Germline assignment: CDR1 SGHAT and CDR2 FQNNGV. The V end was cut by 8 bases, the J end by 3 bases, with 14 bases between.

This rearrangement joins TRBV4-1 to TRBJ2-7; TRBD1 matches 8 bases. Germline CDR1 and CDR2: MGHRA and YSYEKL. The CDR3 contains 15 residues. V shed 0 bases and J 7 bases; nucleotides not matched to a gene: 8. CDR3 coding DNA: TGCGCCAGCAGCCAAGAATACAGGGGGAGCGGGGAGCAGTACTTC. Amino acid sequence: CASSQEYRGSGEQYF.

The chain uses TRBV5-1 and TRBJ2-2, with D possibly matching TRBD1 (6 bases). The ends were cut back, 7 bases at V and 5 bases at J, with 15 bases in the middle. The CDR3 loop spans 14 amino acids. Germline values: CDR1 SGHRS, CDR2 YFSETQ. CDR3 amino acids: CASGQGTRTGELFF. CDR3 nucleotide sequence: TGCGCCAGCGGGCAGGGGACAAGGACCGGGGAGCTGTTTTTT.

V usage is TRBV6-5 and J usage is TRBJ1-2; possibly TRBD1 for D (6 bases). V lost 7 bases to trimming and J lost 0 bases, with 12 bases between them. CDR3 length: 14 amino acids. Germline V gene lookup returns CDR1 MNHEY and CDR2 SVGAGI. As DNA, the CDR3 is TGTGCCAGCACTAGAGGGGGTACTAACTATGGCTACACCTTC. As protein: CASTRGGTNYGYTF.

This clone appeared a single time. CDR3: CATSSPSPRTGSASGTYNEQFF. The CDR3 nucleotides read TGTGCCACCAGCAGCCCTTCCCCCCGGACAGGGTCGGCTAGCGGGACATACAATGAGCAGTTCTTC. The V and J genes are TRBV15 and TRBJ2-1; tentative D call: TRBD2 (9 bases). Trimming took 3 bases from V and 4 from J, leaving 34 bases between them. Germline V gives CDR1 LNHNV, CDR2 YYDKDF (reference sequence). This CDR3 contains 22 residues.

This rearrangement joins TRBV27 to TRBJ2-1; the D is unclear. The CDR3 runs to 18 residues. V gave up 5 bases and J gave up 12 bases, with 32 bases separating them. CDR1 is MNHEY, CDR2 SMNVEV, per germline (reference sequence). CDR3 DNA: TGTGCCAGCAGTCTCGCCCCTTTTCGGGTAAAGGTCTTCCCTGGGCAGTTCTTC. Translation: CASSLAPFRVKVFPGQFF.

The rearrangement links TRBV7-2 to TRBJ1-1, with D unresolved. This CDR3 comprises 12 residues. Trimming stripped 5 bases from V and 3 bases from J, with 7 bases between. Germline V CDR1 and CDR2: SGHTA, FQGNSA. The CDR3 here is CASSPWDTEAFF. CDR3 coding DNA: TGTGCCAGCAGCCCTTGGGACACTGAAGCTTTCTTT.

In its sample, this clone was seen once. The rearrangement uses TRBV29-1 and TRBJ1-5; a weak D match, TRBD1 (6 bases). The CDR3 is made up of 12 amino acids. Looked up from germline, CDR1 is SQVTM and CDR2 is ANQGSEA. Deletions cut 5 bases from V and 5 bases from J, with 10 bases between. DNA of the CDR3: TGCAGCGTTCAGGGGTTCGATCAGCCCCAGCATTTT. This codes for CSVQGFDQPQHF. Together with reference TRBV29-1 and TRBJ1-5, the CDR3 gives the full variable domain: SAVISQKPSRDICQRGTSLTIQCQVDSQVTMMFWYRQQPGQSLTLIATANQGSEATYESGFVIDKFPISRPNLTFSTLTVSNMSPEDSSIYLCSVQGFDQPQHFGDGTRLSIL.

The chain employs TRBV13 and TRBJ1-1; D is unclear. The CDR3 totals 14 residues. Germline V gene lookup returns CDR1 PRHDT and CDR2 FYEKMQ (reference sequence). The V gene lost 0 bases and the J gene lost 2 bases, with 7 bases spanning the gap. DNA of the CDR3: TGTGCCAGCAGCTTAGGGCCAGTCAACACTGAAGCTTTCTTT. This encodes CASSLGPVNTEAFF. The whole variable domain, filled in from reference TRBV13 and TRBJ1-1, reads AAGVIQSPRHLIKEKRETATLKCYPIPRHDTVYWYQQGPGQDPQFLISFYEKMQSDKGSIPDRFSAQQFSDYHSELNMSSLELGDSALYFCASSLGPVNTEAFFGQGTRLTVV.

This clone was recorded once. The chain joins TRBV7-9 to TRBJ1-2; a weak D match, TRBD1 (6 bases). Deletions cut 5 bases from V and 4 bases from J, with 11 bases between. CDR1 is SEHNR and CDR2 is FQNEAQ in the germline V gene (reference sequence). The CDR3 is 13 residues long. The DNA for the CDR3 is TGTGCCAGCAGCGAGAAAGGGGGCTATGGCTACACCTTC. Translated, it gives CASSEKGGYGYTF.

V is TRBV20-1 and J is TRBJ1-1; D not resolved. Trimming took off 3 bases at V and 11 bases at J, with 13 bases between the two ends. CDR1 and CDR2 (germline): DFQATT, SNEGSKA (reference sequence). This CDR3 is 11 amino acids long. The chain's CDR3 is CSASVGIEAFF. CDR3 nucleotide sequence: TGCAGTGCTAGTGTTGGAATAGAGGCTTTCTTT.

The V gene is TRBV10-1, the J gene TRBJ2-1; D remains ambiguous. The CDR3 extends over 16 amino acids. CDR1 and CDR2 (germline): WNHNN, SYGVQD (reference sequence). Trimming removed 0 bases at V and 0 bases at J, with 9 bases between. CDR3 region: CASSESQRGSYNEQFF. The CDR3 DNA reads as TGCGCCAGCAGTGAGTCCCAGCGTGGCTCCTACAATGAGCAGTTCTTC.